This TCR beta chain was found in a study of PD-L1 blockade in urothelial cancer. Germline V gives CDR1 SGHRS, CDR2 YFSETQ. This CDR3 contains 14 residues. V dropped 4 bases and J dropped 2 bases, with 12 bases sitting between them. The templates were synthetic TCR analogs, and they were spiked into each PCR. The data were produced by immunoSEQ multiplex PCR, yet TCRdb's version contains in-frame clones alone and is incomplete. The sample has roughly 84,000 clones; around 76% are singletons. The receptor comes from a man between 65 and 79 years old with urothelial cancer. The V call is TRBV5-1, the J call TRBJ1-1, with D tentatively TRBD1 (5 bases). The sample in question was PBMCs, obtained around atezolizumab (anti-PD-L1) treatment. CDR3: CASSPLQGNTEAFF. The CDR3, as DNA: TGCGCCAGCAGCCCACTCCAGGGAAACACTGAAGCTTTCTTT.